Following are 8 T cell receptor beta chains from one sample sequenced in a study of T cells in Graves' hyperthyroidism and ophthalmopathy. Regions amplified from RNA transcripts were the TCR beta CDR3 regions. HTBI primers were used for first-round RT-PCR of the TCR CDR3. TCRdb reanalysed the multiplex PCR reads using MiXCR and keeps one entry per CDR3 protein. There are 490,000 or so distinct CDR3 sequences in the sample; approximately 23% occur only once, and around 54% lies in the top ten. Material: blood. The receptors were gathered from a woman aged 70-85 years with Graves' ophthalmopathy.

The chain recombines TRBV12-5 with TRBJ2-5; no clear D. The CDR3 contains 13 residues. V lost 5 bases to trimming and J lost 1 base, with 8 bases between them. Germline values: CDR1 LGHNT, CDR2 FRNRAP. In nucleotides, the CDR3 is TGTGCTAGTGGTCCGTTAGGCCAAGAGACCCAGTACTTC. As protein: CASGPLGQETQYF. Together with reference TRBV12-5 and TRBJ2-5, the CDR3 gives the full variable domain: DARVTQTPRHKVTEMGQEVTMRCQPILGHNTVFWYRQTMMQGLELLAYFRNRAPLDDSGMPKDRFSAEMPDATLATLKIQPSEPRDSAVYFCASGPLGQETQYFGPGTRLLVL.

There are many counts of this clonotype. The J gene is TRBJ2-3, the V gene TRBV6-1; 12 nucleotides align to TRBD2. CDR3 size: 14 residues. J gave up 9 bases and V 5 bases, and 6 bases lay outside the gene matches. Germline loops: CDR1 MNHNS, CDR2 SASEGT. CDR3 DNA sequence: TGTGCCAGCAGTCCCGCTAGCGGGAGGGGAACGCAGTATTTT. Protein product: CASSPASGRGTQYF.

The chain links TRBV27 to TRBJ2-7; D is perhaps TRBD1 (5 bases). The CDR3 loop spans 14 amino acids. The V end was cut by 2 bases, the J end by 3 bases, with 11 bases between. CDR1 and CDR2 from the germline V gene are MNHEY and SMNVEV (reference sequence). The CDR3 reads CASSLKPGFYEQYF. In DNA, the CDR3 is TGTGCCAGCAGTTTAAAACCAGGGTTCTACGAGCAGTACTTC.

This clonotype was counted ten times or more. V is TRBV12-3 or TRBV12-4 and J is TRBJ1-4; a weak D match, TRBD1 (6 bases). V was trimmed by 5 bases and J by 2 bases, leaving 9 bases between them. This CDR3 has 14 amino acids. CDR3 protein: CASSLQGTNEKLFF. The CDR3 region has the DNA TGTGCCAGCAGTCTCCAGGGGACTAATGAAAAACTGTTTTTT.

This clonotype occurred many times. The gene calls are TRBV12-3 or TRBV12-4 and TRBJ1-2; 8 bases are a match to TRBD1. Trimming cost V 1 base and J 6 bases; bases outside gene matches: 1. This CDR3 is 13 amino acids long. The DNA of the CDR3 is TGTGCCAGCAGTTTAGGGACAGGGAATGGCTACACCTTC. Translating gives CASSLGTGNGYTF.

The J gene is TRBJ1-1, the V gene TRBV20-1; unclear D gene. Per the germline V gene, CDR1 is DFQATT and CDR2 is SNEGSKA (reference sequence). Deletions cut 6 bases from V and 3 bases from J, with 17 bases between. The CDR3 spans 14 residues. CDR3 sequence: CSASAAGSDTEAFF. The CDR3 nucleotides are TGCAGTGCCAGCGCAGCGGGGTCCGACACTGAAGCTTTCTTT.

V usage is TRBV4-1 and J usage is TRBJ2-7; D not certain. The CDR3 is 16 amino acids. The V end was cut by 5 bases, the J end by 4 bases, with 21 bases between. Germline V gene lookup returns CDR1 MGHRA and CDR2 YSYEKL. The CDR3 DNA follows: TGCGCCAGCAGCTACGTGGGCGAAGGTGGTTGGTACGAGCAGTACTTC. It encodes CASSYVGEGGWYEQYF.

This clonotype has just a few counts. In DNA form, the CDR3 reads TGTGCCAGCATTCCGGCTGGTAACACCGGGGAGCTGTTTTTT. It specifies CASIPAGNTGELFF. This chain uses TRBV6-1 with TRBJ2-2; D gene unclear. The CDR3 spans 14 residues. The germline gives CDR1 MNHNS, CDR2 SASEGT. V lost 7 bases to trimming and J lost 2 bases, with 11 bases between them.